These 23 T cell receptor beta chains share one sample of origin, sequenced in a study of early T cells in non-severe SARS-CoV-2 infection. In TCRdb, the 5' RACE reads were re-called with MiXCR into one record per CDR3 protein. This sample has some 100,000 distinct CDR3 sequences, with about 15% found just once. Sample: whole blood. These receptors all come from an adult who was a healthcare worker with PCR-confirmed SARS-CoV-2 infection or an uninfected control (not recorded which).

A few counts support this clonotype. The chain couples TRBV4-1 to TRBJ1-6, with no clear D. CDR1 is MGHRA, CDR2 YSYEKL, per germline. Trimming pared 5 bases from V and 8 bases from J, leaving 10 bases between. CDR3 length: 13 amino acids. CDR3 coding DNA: TGCGCCAGCAGCGAGGAGGGTTATTCACCCCTCCACTTT. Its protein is CASSEEGYSPLHF.

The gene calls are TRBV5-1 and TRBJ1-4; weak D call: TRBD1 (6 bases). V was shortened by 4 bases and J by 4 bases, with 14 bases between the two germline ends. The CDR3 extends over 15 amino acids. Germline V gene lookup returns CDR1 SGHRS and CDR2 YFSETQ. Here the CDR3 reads CASSPSGQSNEKLFF. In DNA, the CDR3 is TGCGCCAGCAGCCCCTCCGGACAGAGTAATGAAAAACTGTTTTTT.

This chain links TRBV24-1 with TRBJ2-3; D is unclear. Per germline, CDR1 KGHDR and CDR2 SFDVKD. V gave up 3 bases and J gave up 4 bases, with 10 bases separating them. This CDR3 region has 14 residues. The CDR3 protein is CATSDDLIPDTQYF. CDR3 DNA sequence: TGTGCCACCAGTGATGACCTCATTCCAGATACGCAGTATTTT.

CDR3 residues: CASSLRGVKLFF. CDR3 coding DNA: TGTGCCAGCAGTCTCAGGGGAGTCAAACTGTTTTTT. The V call is TRBV28, the J call TRBJ1-4; maybe TRBD1 (6 bases). Trimming removed 5 bases at V and 11 bases at J, with 12 bases between. Looked up from germline, CDR1 is MDHEN and CDR2 is SYDVKM. This CDR3 has 12 residues.

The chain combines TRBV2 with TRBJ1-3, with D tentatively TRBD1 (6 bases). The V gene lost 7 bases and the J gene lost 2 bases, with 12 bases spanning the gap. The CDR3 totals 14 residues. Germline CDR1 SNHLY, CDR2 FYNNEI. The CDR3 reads CASMNRETGNTIYF. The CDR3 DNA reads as TGTGCCAGCATGAACAGGGAAACTGGAAACACCATATATTTT.

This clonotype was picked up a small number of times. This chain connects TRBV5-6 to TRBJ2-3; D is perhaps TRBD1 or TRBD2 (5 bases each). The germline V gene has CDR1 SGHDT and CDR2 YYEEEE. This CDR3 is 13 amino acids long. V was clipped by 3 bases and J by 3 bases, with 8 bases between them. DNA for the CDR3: TGTGCCAGCAGCTGGGGGTGGACAGATACGCAGTATTTT. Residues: CASSWGWTDTQYF.

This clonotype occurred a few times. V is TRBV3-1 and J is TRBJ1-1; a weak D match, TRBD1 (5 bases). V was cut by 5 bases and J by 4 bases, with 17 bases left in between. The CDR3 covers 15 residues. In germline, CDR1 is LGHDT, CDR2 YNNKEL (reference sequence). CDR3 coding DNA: TGTGCCAGCAGCTTAAATCAGGGCGGTGGCACTGAAGCTTTCTTT. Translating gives CASSLNQGGGTEAFF.

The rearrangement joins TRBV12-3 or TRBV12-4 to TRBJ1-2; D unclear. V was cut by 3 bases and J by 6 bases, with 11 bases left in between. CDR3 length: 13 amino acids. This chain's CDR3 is CASSLYHKNGYTF. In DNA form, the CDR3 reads TGTGCCAGCAGTTTGTATCACAAGAATGGCTACACCTTC.

For the CDR3, the DNA is TGTGCCAGCAGTATAGAGGTACTAGCGGGGCGAAAGAATGAGCAGTTCTTC. It encodes CASSIEVLAGRKNEQFF. The chain is built from TRBV12-3 or TRBV12-4 and TRBJ2-1; 10 bases are a match to TRBD2. This CDR3 has 17 residues. V lost 5 bases, J lost 7 bases, and 14 bases stayed unmatched.

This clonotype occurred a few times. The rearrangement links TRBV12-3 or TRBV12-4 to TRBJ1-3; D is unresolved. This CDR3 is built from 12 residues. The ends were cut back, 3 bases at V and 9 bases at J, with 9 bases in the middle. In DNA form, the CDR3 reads TGTGCCAGCAGTTTCATTGGCACCACCATATATTTT. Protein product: CASSFIGTTIYF.

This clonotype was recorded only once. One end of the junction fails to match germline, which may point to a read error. The CDR3 spells CDSRARTGGNYGYTF. CDR3 bases: TGTGACAGCAGAGCACGGACAGGGGGTAACTATGGCTACACCTTC. The V and J genes are TRBV11-2 and TRBJ1-2; 10 nucleotides match TRBD1. The germline V gene encodes CDR1 SGHAT and CDR2 FQNNGV. The CDR3 sequence is 15 residues long.

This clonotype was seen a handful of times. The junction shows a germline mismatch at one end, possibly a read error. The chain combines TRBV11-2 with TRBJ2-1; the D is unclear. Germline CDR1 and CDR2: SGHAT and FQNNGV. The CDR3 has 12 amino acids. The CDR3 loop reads CASSLDGILGLF. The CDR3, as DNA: TGTGCCAGCAGCTTAGACGGAATCCTCGGGCTCTTC.

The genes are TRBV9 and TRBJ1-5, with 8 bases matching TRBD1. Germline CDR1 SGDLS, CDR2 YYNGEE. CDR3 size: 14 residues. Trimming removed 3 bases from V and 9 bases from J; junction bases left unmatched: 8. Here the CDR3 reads CASSDGQGPRPQHF. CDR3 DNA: TGTGCCAGCAGCGACGGACAGGGCCCGCGGCCCCAGCATTTT. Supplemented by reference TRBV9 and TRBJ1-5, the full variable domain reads DSGVTQTPKHLITATGQRVTLRCSPRSGDLSVYWYQQSLDQGLQFLIQYYNGEERAKGNILERFSAQQFPDLHSELNLSSLELGDSALYFCASSDGQGPRPQHFGDGTRLSIL.

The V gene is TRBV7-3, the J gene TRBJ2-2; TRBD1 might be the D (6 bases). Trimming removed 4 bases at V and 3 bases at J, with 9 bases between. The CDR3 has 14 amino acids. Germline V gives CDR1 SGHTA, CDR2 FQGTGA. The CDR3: CASSSGQHTGELFF. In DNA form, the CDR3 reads TGTGCCAGCAGCTCGGGACAACACACCGGGGAGCTGTTTTTT.

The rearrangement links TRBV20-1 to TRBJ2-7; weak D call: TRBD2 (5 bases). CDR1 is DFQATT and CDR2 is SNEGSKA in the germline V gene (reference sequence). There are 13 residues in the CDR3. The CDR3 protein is CSARDYSTYEQYV. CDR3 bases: TGCAGTGCGAGAGACTATAGCACCTACGAGCAGTACGTC.

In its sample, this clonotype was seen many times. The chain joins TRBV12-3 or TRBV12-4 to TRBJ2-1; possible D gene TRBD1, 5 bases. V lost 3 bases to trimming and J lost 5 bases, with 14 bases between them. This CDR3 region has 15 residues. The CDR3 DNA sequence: TGTGCCAGCAGTTTTATCGCAGGGTTGAACAATGAGCAGTTCTTC. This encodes CASSFIAGLNNEQFF.

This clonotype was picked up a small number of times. This CDR3 reads CAATNVPLAGGQETQYF. CDR3 nucleotides: TGTGCCGCGACAAATGTCCCGCTAGCGGGGGGGCAAGAGACCCAGTACTTC. The chain uses TRBV10-3 and TRBJ2-5; 12 bases fit TRBD2. Germline V CDR1 and CDR2: ENHRY, SYGVKD. Losses at the gene ends were 11 bases for V and 2 bases for J; bases not matched to a gene: 15. The CDR3 has 17 amino acids.

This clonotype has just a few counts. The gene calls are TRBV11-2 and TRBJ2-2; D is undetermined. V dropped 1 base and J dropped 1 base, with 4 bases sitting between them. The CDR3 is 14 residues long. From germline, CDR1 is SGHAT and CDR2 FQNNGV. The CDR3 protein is CASSLAGNTGELFF. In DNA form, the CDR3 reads TGTGCCAGCAGCTTAGCGGGGAACACCGGGGAGCTGTTTTTT. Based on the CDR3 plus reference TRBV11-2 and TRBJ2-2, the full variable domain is EAGVAQSPRYKIIEKRQSVAFWCNPISGHATLYWYQQILGQGPKLLIQFQNNGVVDDSQLPKDRFSAERLKGVDSTLKIQPAKLEDSAVYLCASSLAGNTGELFFGEGSRLTVL.

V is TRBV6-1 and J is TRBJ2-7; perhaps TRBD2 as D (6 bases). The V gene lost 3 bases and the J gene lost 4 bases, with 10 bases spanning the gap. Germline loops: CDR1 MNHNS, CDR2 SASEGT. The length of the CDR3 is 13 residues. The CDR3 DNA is TGTGCCAGCAGTGAGTATGGGAGGTACGAGCAGTACGTC. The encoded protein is CASSEYGRYEQYV.

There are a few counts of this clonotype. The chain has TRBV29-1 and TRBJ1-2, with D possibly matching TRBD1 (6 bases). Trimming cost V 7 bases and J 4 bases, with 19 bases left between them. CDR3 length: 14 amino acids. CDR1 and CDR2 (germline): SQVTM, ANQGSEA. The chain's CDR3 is CSARLYRETYGYTF. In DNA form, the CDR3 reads TGCAGCGCAAGGCTTTACAGGGAGACCTATGGCTACACCTTC.

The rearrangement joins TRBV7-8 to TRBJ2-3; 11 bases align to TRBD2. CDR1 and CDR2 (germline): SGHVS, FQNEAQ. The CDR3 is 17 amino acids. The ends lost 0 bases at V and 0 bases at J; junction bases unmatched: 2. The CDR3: CASSLAGLAVSTDTQYF. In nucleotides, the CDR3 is TGTGCCAGCAGCTTAGCGGGACTAGCGGTGAGCACAGATACGCAGTATTTT.

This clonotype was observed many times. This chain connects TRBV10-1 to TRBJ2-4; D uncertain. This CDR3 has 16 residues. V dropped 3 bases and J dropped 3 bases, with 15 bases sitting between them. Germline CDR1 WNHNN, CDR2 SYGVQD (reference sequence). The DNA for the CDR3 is TGCGCCAGCAGTGAAAGGCCTTATAAGGGCAAAAACATTCAGTACTTC. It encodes CASSERPYKGKNIQYF.

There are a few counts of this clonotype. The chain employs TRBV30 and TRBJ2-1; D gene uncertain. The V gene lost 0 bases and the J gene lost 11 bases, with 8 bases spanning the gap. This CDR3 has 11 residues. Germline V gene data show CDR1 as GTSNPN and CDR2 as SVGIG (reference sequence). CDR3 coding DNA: TGTGCCTGGAGTGTAGGGCAGCAGCAGTTCTTC. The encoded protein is CAWSVGQQQFF. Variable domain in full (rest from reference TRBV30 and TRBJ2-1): SQTIHQWPATLVQPVGSPLSLECTVEGTSNPNLYWYRQAAGRGLQLLFYSVGIGQISSEVPQNLSASRPQDRQFILSSKKLLLSDSGFYLCAWSVGQQQFFGPGTRLTVL.